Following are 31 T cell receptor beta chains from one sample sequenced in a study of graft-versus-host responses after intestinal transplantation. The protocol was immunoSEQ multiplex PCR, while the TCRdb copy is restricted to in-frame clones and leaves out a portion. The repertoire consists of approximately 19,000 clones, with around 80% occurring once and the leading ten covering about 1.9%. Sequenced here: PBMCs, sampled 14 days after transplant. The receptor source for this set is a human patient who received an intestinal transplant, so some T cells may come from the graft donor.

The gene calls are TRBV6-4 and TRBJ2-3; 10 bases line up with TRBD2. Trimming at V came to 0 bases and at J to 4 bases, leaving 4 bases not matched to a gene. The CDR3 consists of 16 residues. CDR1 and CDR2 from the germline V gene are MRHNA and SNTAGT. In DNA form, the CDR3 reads TGTGCCAGCAGTGACTCAGCGGGGGGGCCTTCAGATACGCAGTATTTT. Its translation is CASSDSAGGPSDTQYF.

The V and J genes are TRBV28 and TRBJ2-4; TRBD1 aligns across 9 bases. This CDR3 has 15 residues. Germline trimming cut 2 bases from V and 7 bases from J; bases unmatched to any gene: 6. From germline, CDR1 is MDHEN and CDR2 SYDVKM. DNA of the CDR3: TGTGCCAGCAGTTTAGCCGGGACAGGGTTTAACATTCAGTACTTC. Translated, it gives CASSLAGTGFNIQYF.

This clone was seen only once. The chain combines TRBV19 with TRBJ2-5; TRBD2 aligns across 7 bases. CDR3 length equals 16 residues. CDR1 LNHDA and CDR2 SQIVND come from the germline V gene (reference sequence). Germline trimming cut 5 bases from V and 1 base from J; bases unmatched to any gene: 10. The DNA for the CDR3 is TGTGCCAGTAGTGGTTTCCCCGGGACTACCCAAGAGACCCAGTACTTC. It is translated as CASSGFPGTTQETQYF.

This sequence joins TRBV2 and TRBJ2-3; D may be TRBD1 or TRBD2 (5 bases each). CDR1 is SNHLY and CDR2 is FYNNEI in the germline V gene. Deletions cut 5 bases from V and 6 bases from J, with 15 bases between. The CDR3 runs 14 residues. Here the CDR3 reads CASSQGTSGDTQYF. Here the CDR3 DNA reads TGTGCCAGCAGTCAAGGGACCTCGGGGGATACGCAGTATTTT.

CDR3 residues: CASSESSGGDVETQYF. In nucleotides, the CDR3 is TGTGCCAGCAGCGAGTCTAGCGGGGGAGATGTAGAGACCCAGTACTTC. The genes are TRBV13 and TRBJ2-5, with 10 positions matching TRBD2. This CDR3 spans 16 amino acids. Trimming took 5 bases from V and 4 from J; bases not matched to a gene: 10. Germline CDR1 reads PRHDT; CDR2 reads FYEKMQ (reference sequence).

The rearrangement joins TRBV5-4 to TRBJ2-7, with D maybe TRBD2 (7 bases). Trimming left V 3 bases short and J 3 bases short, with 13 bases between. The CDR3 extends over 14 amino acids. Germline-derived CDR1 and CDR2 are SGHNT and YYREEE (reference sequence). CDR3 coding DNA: TGTGCCAGCAGCTGGGGGGGCAGGGGCTACGAGCAGTACTTC. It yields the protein CASSWGGRGYEQYF.

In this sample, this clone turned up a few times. Written as DNA, the CDR3 is TGTGCCAGCAGCTCCTTGGGCGTGCGGATCTACGAGCAGTACTTC. It yields the protein CASSSLGVRIYEQYF. The V and J genes are TRBV2 and TRBJ2-7; D is uncertain. Germline CDR1 and CDR2: SNHLY and FYNNEI. V was pared by 6 bases and J by 3 bases, with 18 bases between. CDR3 length: 15 residues.

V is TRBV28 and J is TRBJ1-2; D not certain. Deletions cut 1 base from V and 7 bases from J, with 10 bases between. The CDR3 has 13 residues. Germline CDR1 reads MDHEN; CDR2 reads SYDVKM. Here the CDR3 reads CASSLSSGGGYTF. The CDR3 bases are TGTGCCAGCAGTTTATCGTCAGGAGGTGGCTACACCTTC.

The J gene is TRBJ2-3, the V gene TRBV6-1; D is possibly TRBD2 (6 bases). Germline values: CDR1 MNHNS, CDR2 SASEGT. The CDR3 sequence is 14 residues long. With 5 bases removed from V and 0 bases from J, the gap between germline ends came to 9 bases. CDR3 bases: TGTGCCAGCAGTCCTAGCGTCAGCACAGATACGCAGTATTTT. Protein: CASSPSVSTDTQYF.

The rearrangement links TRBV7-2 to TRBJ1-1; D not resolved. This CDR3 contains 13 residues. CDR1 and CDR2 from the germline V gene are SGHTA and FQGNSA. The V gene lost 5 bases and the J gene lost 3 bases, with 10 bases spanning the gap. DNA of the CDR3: TGTGCCAGCAGCCTCTGGTTGGACACTGAAGCTTTCTTT. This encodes CASSLWLDTEAFF.

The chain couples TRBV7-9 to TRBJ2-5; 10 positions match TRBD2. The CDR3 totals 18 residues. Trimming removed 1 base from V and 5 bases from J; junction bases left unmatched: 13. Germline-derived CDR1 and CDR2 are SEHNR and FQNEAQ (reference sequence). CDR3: CASSLDGPAGGPWETQYF. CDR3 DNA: TGTGCCAGCAGCTTAGATGGTCCAGCGGGGGGGCCATGGGAGACCCAGTACTTC.

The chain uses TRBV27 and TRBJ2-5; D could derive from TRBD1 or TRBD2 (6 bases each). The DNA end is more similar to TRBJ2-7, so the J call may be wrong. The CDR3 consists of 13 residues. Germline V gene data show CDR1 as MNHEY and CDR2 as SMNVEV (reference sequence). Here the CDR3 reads CASSLRGVYEQYF. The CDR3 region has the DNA TGTGCCAGCAGTTTAAGGGGGGTATACGAGCAGTACTTC.

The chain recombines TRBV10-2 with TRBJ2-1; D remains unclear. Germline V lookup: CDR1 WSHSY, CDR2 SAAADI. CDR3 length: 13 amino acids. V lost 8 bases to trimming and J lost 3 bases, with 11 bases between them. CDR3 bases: TGCGCCAGCTCGCTGGGCCGCTACAATGAGCAGTTCTTC. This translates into CASSLGRYNEQFF.

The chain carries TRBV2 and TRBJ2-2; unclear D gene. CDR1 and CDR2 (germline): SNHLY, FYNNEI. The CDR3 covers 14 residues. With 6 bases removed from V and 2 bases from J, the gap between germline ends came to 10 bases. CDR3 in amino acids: CASRMRQNTGELFF. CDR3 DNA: TGTGCCAGCAGAATGCGACAAAACACCGGGGAGCTGTTTTTT.

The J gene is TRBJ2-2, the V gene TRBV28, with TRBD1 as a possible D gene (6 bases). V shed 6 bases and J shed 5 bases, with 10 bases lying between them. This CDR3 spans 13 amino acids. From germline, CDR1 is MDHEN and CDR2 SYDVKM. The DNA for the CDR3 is TGTGCCAGCAGGTCCACAGGGACCGGGGAGCTGTTTTTT. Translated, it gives CASRSTGTGELFF.

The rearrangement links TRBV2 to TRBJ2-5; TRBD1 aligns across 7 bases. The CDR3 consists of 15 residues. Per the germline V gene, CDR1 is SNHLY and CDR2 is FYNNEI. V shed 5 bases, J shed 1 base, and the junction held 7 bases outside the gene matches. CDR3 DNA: TGTGCCAGCAGTTTGGACAGGCGGGTCCAAGAGACCCAGTACTTC. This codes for CASSLDRRVQETQYF.

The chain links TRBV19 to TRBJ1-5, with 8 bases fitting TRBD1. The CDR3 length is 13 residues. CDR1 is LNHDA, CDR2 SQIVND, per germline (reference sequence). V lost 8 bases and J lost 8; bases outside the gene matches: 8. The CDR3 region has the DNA TGTGCCAGTCGAATGGACAGGGAAGAGCCCCAGCATTTT. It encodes CASRMDREEPQHF.

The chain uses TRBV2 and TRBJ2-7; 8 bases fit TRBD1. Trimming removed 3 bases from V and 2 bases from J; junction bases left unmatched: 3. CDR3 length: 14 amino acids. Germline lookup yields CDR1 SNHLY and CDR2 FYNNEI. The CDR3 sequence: CASSDGDRPYEQYF. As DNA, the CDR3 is TGTGCCAGCAGTGATGGGGACAGGCCCTACGAGCAGTACTTC. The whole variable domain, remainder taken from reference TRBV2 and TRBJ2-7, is EPEVTQTPSHQVTQMGQEVILRCVPISNHLYFYWYRQILGQKVEFLVSFYNNEISEKSEIFDDQFSVERPDGSNFTLKIRSTKLEDSAMYFCASSDGDRPYEQYFGPGTRLTVT.

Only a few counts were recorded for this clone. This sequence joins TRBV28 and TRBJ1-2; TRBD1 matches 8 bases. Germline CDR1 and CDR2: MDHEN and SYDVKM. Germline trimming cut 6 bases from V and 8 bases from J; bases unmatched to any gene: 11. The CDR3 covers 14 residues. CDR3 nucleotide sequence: TGTGCCAGCAGCCAGCGGACAGGGAATGGAGGCTACACCTTC. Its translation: CASSQRTGNGGYTF.

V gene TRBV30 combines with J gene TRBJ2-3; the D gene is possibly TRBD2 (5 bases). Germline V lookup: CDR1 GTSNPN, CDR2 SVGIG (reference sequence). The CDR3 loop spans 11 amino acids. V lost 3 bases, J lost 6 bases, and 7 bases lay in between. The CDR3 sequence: CAWRLADTQYF. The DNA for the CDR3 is TGTGCCTGGAGGTTAGCGGATACGCAGTATTTT.

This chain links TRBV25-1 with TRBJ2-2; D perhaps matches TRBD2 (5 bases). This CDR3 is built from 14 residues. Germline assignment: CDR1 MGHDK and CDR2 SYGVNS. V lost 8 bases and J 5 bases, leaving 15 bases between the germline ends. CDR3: CASSEARETGELFF. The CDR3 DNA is TGTGCCAGCTCGGAGGCAAGGGAAACCGGGGAGCTGTTTTTT.

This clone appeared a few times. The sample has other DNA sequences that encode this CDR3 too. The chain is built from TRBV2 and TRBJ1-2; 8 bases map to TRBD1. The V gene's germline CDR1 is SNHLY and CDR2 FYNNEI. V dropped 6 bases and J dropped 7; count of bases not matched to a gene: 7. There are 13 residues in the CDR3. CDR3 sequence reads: CASSLTGGGGYTF. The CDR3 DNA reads TGTGCCAGCAGCCTTACAGGGGGGGGTGGCTACACCTTC.

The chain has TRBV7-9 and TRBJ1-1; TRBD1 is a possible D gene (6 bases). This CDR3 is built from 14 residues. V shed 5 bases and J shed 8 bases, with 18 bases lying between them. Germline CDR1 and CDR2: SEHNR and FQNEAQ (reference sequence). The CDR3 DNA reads TGTGCCAGCAGCATTACGACAGGAGGGGCGGAAGCTTTCTTT. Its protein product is CASSITTGGAEAFF. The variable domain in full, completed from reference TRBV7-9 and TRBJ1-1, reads DTGVSQNPRHKITKRGQNVTFRCDPISEHNRLYWYRQTLGQGPEFLTYFQNEAQLEKSRLLSDRFSAERPKGSFSTLEIQRTEQGDSAMYLCASSITTGGAEAFFGQGTRLTVV.

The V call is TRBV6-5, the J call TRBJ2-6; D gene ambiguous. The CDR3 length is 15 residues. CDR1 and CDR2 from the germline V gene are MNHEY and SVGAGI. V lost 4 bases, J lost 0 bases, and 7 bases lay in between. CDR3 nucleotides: TGTGCCAGCAGTTCCACAGACTCTGGGGCCAACGTCCTGACTTTC. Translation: CASSSTDSGANVLTF.

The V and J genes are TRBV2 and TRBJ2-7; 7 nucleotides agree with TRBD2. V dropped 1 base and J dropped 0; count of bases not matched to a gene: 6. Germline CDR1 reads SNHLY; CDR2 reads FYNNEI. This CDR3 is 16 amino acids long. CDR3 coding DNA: TGTGCCAGCAGTGAAGATTGGCGGGGGAGCTCCTACGAGCAGTACTTC. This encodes CASSEDWRGSSYEQYF.

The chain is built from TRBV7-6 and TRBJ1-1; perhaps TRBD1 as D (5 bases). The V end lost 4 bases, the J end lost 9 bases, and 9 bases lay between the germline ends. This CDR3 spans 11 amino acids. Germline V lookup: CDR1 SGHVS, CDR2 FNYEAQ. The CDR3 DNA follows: TGTGCCAGCAGCTCTACAGGAAAAGCTTTCTTT. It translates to CASSSTGKAFF.

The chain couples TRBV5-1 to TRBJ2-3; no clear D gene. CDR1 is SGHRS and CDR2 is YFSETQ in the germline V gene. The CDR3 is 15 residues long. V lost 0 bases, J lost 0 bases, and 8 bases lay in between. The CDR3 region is CASSLESGSTDTQYF. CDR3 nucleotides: TGCGCCAGCAGCTTGGAGTCAGGTAGCACAGATACGCAGTATTTT.

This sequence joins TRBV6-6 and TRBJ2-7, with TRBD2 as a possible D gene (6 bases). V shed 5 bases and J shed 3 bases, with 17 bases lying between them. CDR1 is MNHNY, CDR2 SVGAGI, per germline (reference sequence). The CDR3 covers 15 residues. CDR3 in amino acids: CASSITGGVGYEQYF. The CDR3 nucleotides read TGTGCCAGCAGTATCACAGGAGGGGTCGGCTACGAGCAGTACTTC.

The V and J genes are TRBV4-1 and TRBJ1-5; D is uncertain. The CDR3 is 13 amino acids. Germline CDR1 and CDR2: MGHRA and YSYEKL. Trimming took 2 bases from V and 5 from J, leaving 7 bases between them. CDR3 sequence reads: CASSQSVYQPQHF. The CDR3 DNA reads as TGCGCCAGCAGCCAAAGCGTTTATCAGCCCCAGCATTTT.

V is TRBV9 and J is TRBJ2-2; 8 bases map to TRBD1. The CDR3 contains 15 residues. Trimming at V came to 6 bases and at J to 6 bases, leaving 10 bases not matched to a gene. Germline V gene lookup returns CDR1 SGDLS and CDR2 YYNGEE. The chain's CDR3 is CASTDGQGLAGELFF. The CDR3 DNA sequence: TGTGCCAGCACCGATGGACAGGGTTTAGCCGGGGAGCTGTTTTTT.

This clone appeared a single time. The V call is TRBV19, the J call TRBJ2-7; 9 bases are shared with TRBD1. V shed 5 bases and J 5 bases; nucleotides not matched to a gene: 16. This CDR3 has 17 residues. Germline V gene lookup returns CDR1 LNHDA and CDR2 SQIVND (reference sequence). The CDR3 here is CASSLIWDRVTPNEQYF. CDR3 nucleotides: TGTGCCAGTAGTTTGATATGGGACAGGGTTACCCCCAACGAGCAGTACTTC. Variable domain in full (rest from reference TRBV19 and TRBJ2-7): DGGITQSPKYLFRKEGQNVTLSCEQNLNHDAMYWYRQDPGQGLRLIYYSQIVNDFQKGDIAEGYSVSREKKESFPLTVTSAQKNPTAFYLCASSLIWDRVTPNEQYFGPGTRLTVT.